This section outlines one T cell receptor (beta chain) sequence together with its context. CDR1 is SGHNT, CDR2 YYREEE, per germline (reference sequence). The CDR3 length is 14 residues. Trimming pared 4 bases from V and 3 bases from J, leaving 12 bases between. Source study methods: Researchers report that nucleated cell counts were estimated from reference gene primer amplification. Data came from immunoSEQ multiplex PCR; TCRdb stores just in-frame clones and leaves some out. V, J and clone size were drawn from that table, and D and trimming were deduced from the DNA. Of approximately 82,000 clones listed, 85% to 95% are singletons. The entry originates in a study of blood T cell repertoires in COVID-19. Looking at the study overall: COVID-19 samples collected from the United States, Italy and Spain covered acute and convalescent phases. Sources were T cells, B-cell-depleted T cells, or PBMCs; the material itself was cDNA or gDNA.

V gene TRBV5-4 combines with J gene TRBJ2-3; a possible D gene is TRBD1 (5 bases). What was sequenced was peripheral blood. This TCR came from a woman aged 60 to 75 with active COVID-19. CDR3 bases: TGTGCCAGCAGCCTTAGGGGCGGAACAGATACGCAGTATTTT. It translates to CASSLRGGTDTQYF. Full variable domain (missing parts from reference TRBV5-4 and TRBJ2-3): ETGVTQSPTHLIKTRGQQVTLRCSSQSGHNTVSWYQQALGQGPQFIFQYYREEENGRGNFPPRFSGLQFPNYSSELNVNALELDDSALYLCASSLRGGTDTQYFGPGTRLTVL.